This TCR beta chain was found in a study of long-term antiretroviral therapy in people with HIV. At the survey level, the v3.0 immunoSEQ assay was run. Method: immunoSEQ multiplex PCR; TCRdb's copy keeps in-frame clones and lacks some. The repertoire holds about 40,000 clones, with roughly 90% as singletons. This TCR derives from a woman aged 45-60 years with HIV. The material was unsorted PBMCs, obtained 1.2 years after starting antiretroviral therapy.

The CDR3 DNA reads as TGTGCCAGCAGCTTGGAGGGGGCTAATGAAAAACTGTTTTTT. This sequence encodes CASSLEGANEKLFF. This sequence joins TRBV13 and TRBJ1-4, with a weak D call TRBD1 (6 bases). Between the trimmed V and J ends, which lost 3 bases and 3 bases, there was a span of 8 bases. CDR1 is PRHDT, CDR2 FYEKMQ, per germline (reference sequence). The length of the CDR3 is 14 residues.